One and the same sample provided the 12 T cell receptor beta chains below, sequenced in a study of shared clonotypes between healthy human individuals. Generated by immunoSEQ multiplex PCR, the TCRdb table keeps only in-frame clones and is missing some. The table lists fewer than 600,000 clones, 75% to 85% of them singletons. Sequencing was carried out using PBMCs. Receptor source: a middle-aged woman in good health. Some clones in this sample may be carry-over from other donors' samples.

Points on this clone: This sample includes further DNA sequences coding for the same CDR3. The chain carries TRBV2 and TRBJ1-5, with TRBD1 matching 8 bases. Germline CDR1 is SNHLY and CDR2 is FYNNEI. The CDR3 totals 13 residues. Trimming cost V 6 bases and J 5 bases; bases outside gene matches: 3. The CDR3 region is CASRDRGDQPQHF. CDR3 bases: TGTGCCAGCAGAGACAGGGGTGATCAGCCCCAGCATTTT.

The count of this clone is one. The rearrangement joins TRBV2 to TRBJ2-2, with D perhaps TRBD1 or TRBD2 (6 bases each). With 1 base removed from V and 4 bases from J, the gap between germline ends came to 16 bases. The CDR3 contains 17 residues. Germline V gives CDR1 SNHLY, CDR2 FYNNEI. The CDR3 DNA reads as TGTGCCAGCAGTGAAGGGGGTGACAGGCGGGGCACCGGGGAGCTGTTTTTT. The encoded protein is CASSEGGDRRGTGELFF.

V gene TRBV2 combines with J gene TRBJ1-1, with D uncertain. Trimming left V 2 bases short and J 8 bases short, with 6 bases between. The CDR3 has 11 amino acids. Germline V gives CDR1 SNHLY, CDR2 FYNNEI. Here the CDR3 reads CASSEWQEAFF. CDR3 DNA: TGTGCCAGCAGTGAATGGCAAGAAGCTTTCTTT.

V usage is TRBV4-2 and J usage is TRBJ1-2; no clear D. The CDR3 spans 15 residues. Between the trimmed V and J ends, which lost 1 base and 4 bases, there was a span of 13 bases. Per germline, CDR1 LGHNA and CDR2 YNFKEQ. The CDR3 DNA follows: TGTGCCAGCAGCCAAGGATTAGGCAGAGGCTATGGCTACACCTTC. This sequence encodes CASSQGLGRGYGYTF.

The rearrangement uses TRBV5-1 and TRBJ2-6; D is unclear. The CDR3 length is 15 residues. The germline CDR1 and CDR2 sequences are SGHRS and YFSETQ. Trimming took off 3 bases at V and 4 bases at J, with 11 bases between the two ends. CDR3: CASSSRVTGANVLTF. The CDR3 DNA reads as TGCGCCAGCAGCTCAAGGGTAACAGGGGCCAACGTCCTGACTTTC.

The genes are TRBV19 and TRBJ1-1; 9 bases map to TRBD1. The CDR3 is 14 residues long. In germline, CDR1 is LNHDA, CDR2 SQIVND (reference sequence). Trimming removed 5 bases from V and 3 bases from J; junction bases left unmatched: 4. The DNA for the CDR3 is TGTGCCAGTAGTGAGGACAGGGGTGACACTGAAGCTTTCTTT. The encoded protein is CASSEDRGDTEAFF.

This clone was detected once. A read error is the likely source, as a far larger clone sits one nucleotide away. Other nucleotide sequences from this sample produce the same CDR3. The chain employs TRBV6-4 and TRBJ2-6; D unclear. This CDR3 comprises 15 residues. The V end lost 8 bases, the J end lost 2 bases, and 13 bases lay between the germline ends. Germline CDR1 MRHNA, CDR2 SNTAGT. The chain's CDR3 is CASAAGAAGANVLTF. CDR3 sequence (DNA): TGTGCCAGCGCAGCAGGAGCTGCTGGGGCCAACGTCCTGACTTTC.

The chain carries TRBV7-3 and TRBJ1-4; D is ambiguous. Germline V lookup: CDR1 SGHTA, CDR2 FQGTGA. The V end was cut by 2 bases, the J end by 5 bases, with 6 bases between. The CDR3 totals 13 residues. This chain's CDR3 is CASSLVVNEKLFF. The CDR3, as DNA: TGTGCCAGCAGCTTAGTGGTCAATGAAAAACTGTTTTTT. Based on the CDR3 plus reference TRBV7-3 and TRBJ1-4, the full variable domain is GAGVSQTPSNKVTEKGKYVELRCDPISGHTALYWYRQSLGQGPEFLIYFQGTGAADDSGLPNDRFFAVRPEGSVSTLKIQRTERGDSAVYLCASSLVVNEKLFFGSGTQLSVL.

This chain uses TRBV5-1 with TRBJ2-3; TRBD1 matches 9 bases. Trimming cost V 4 bases and J 4 bases; bases outside gene matches: 7. Germline values: CDR1 SGHRS, CDR2 YFSETQ. This CDR3 is 15 amino acids long. CDR3 in amino acids: CASSTYRGQSDTQYF. The CDR3 region has the DNA TGCGCCAGCAGCACGTACAGGGGGCAATCAGATACGCAGTATTTT.

The rearrangement uses TRBV5-1 and TRBJ1-3; D is uncertain. V lost 4 bases and J 0 bases, leaving 14 bases between the germline ends. This CDR3 spans 16 amino acids. Germline CDR1 is SGHRS and CDR2 is YFSETQ. CDR3 amino acids: CASSPGLSSSGNTIYF. CDR3 in DNA: TGCGCCAGCAGCCCCGGCCTTTCCTCCTCTGGAAACACCATATATTTT.

The chain employs TRBV5-1 and TRBJ2-3; 9 bases align to TRBD2. Germline trimming cut 4 bases from V and 2 bases from J; bases unmatched to any gene: 8. This CDR3 has 16 amino acids. Germline V CDR1 and CDR2: SGHRS, YFSETQ. The CDR3 DNA sequence: TGCGCCAGCAGCGACACCCTAGCGGGACTCACAGATACGCAGTATTTT. Encoded protein: CASSDTLAGLTDTQYF.

The chain carries TRBV2 and TRBJ2-7, with D possibly being TRBD1 (6 bases). The CDR3 is made up of 14 amino acids. CDR1 and CDR2 (germline): SNHLY, FYNNEI. Trimming shortened V by 4 bases and J by 4 bases, and 14 bases separated the two germline ends. The CDR3 loop reads CASSAPRGLYEQYF. The CDR3 bases are TGTGCCAGCAGTGCCCCTAGGGGGTTGTACGAGCAGTACTTC.